This T cell receptor (beta chain) emerged from a study of Graves' ophthalmopathy and Graves' hyperthyroidism. TCR beta CDR3 amplification used RNA transcripts. RT-PCR in the first round used HTBI primers; a second-round multiplex PCR followed. TCRdb analysed the multiplex PCR reads with MiXCR anew, one entry per CDR3 protein. This sample yields 300,000 to 400,000 distinct CDR3 sequences, of which roughly 16% are seen a single time; approximately 13% belongs to the top ten. Notes on the study in general: Ophthalmopathy progression was predicted with about 71% sensitivity and approximately 72% specificity.

In this sample, this clonotype turned up many times. What it binds is unknown. Donors with ophthalmopathy: moderate-to-severe activity, CAS ≥3, NOSPECS ≥4, duration under 3 months. Enrollment excluded any patients with other autoimmune diseases, uncontrolled infections, pregnancy or lactation. PBMCs stemmed from over 8 ml of fresh peripheral blood. Trimming took off 5 bases at V and 3 bases at J, with 10 bases between the two ends. There are 13 residues in the CDR3. J is TRBJ1-2 and V is TRBV12-3 or TRBV12-4; D is unclear. This receptor was taken from an adult man with Graves' ophthalmopathy. Sequencing was carried out using peripheral blood. CDR3 in DNA: TGTGCCAGCAGTGAGGTAGCCTACTATGGCTACACCTTC. Its translation: CASSEVAYYGYTF.